This passage covers 18 T cell receptor beta chains from one sample sequenced in a study of low-dose radiotherapy and immunotherapy resistance in tumors. The time point: before trial treatment. Both TCRalpha and TCRbeta chains were reverse transcribed with V-gene-specific primers. A roughly 22-cycle PCR with a constant-region primer and V-primer adapter amplified TCRs. TCRdb redid the calling of the reads with MiXCR, one entry per CDR3 protein. The profile shows around 64,000 distinct CDR3 sequences, more than 25% of them singletons. Source: PBMCs, taken before treatment. These receptors originate from a male donor with rectosigmoid adenocarcinoma.

With respect to this clonotype: A far larger clone lies a single base away; this is likely a read error. The CDR3 region has the DNA TGTGCCAGCAGCCAGCGAACAGGGAACTCCTACGAGCAGTACTTC. Its protein product is CASSQRTGNSYEQYF. The gene calls are TRBV6-8 and TRBJ2-7; TRBD1 is a possible D gene (6 bases). Germline CDR1 reads MNHGY; CDR2 reads SAAAGT. This CDR3 is 15 amino acids long. Trimming left V 6 bases short and J 0 bases short, with 15 bases between.

This clonotype has a count of ten or more. The CDR3 here is CSARDPLELYEQYF. The CDR3 DNA follows: TGCAGTGCTAGAGATCCCCTCGAGCTATACGAGCAGTACTTC. This rearrangement joins TRBV20-1 to TRBJ2-7; D is uncertain. The germline CDR1 and CDR2 sequences are DFQATT and SNEGSKA (reference sequence). V lost 0 bases and J lost 4, with 13 bases in between. This CDR3 region has 14 residues.

This clonotype was observed at least ten times. The chain employs TRBV28 and TRBJ2-5, with 9 bases that match TRBD2. The CDR3 has 15 residues. Looked up from germline, CDR1 is MDHEN and CDR2 is SYDVKM. The trim removed 2 bases at V and 3 bases at J, leaving 4 bases unmatched. The CDR3 sequence is CASSLGGRAKETQYF. CDR3 bases: TGTGCCAGCAGTTTAGGCGGGAGGGCCAAAGAGACCCAGTACTTC.

A note on this clonotype: One end of the junction varies from germline; a read error may be responsible. As DNA, the CDR3 is TGCGCCAGCAGTGAGTCGAGAACAGGGGGAGCTTGCTTT. This sequence encodes CASSESRTGGACF. This sequence joins TRBV10-2 and TRBJ1-1; 8 bases map to TRBD1. The CDR3 has 13 amino acids. CDR1 is WSHSY, CDR2 SAAADI, per germline.

V usage is TRBV2 and J usage is TRBJ2-2; 14 positions match TRBD2. The CDR3 extends over 16 amino acids. V trimming: 5 bases; J trimming: 5 bases; junction bases outside the gene matches: 4. Germline loops: CDR1 SNHLY, CDR2 FYNNEI. In nucleotides, the CDR3 is TGTGCCAGCAGTCAACGACTAGCGGGAGGGACCGGGGAGCTGTTTTTT. Translated: CASSQRLAGGTGELFF.

The rearrangement uses TRBV20-1 and TRBJ2-1; no reliable D call. V was clipped by 6 bases and J by 8 bases, with 8 bases between them. This CDR3 is built from 10 residues. Germline V lookup: CDR1 DFQATT, CDR2 SNEGSKA (reference sequence). The CDR3 DNA sequence: TGCAGTGCCCCCCCCCATGAGCAGTTCTTC. Translated, it gives CSAPPHEQFF.

This clonotype was seen ten or more times. This rearrangement joins TRBV28 to TRBJ2-7; D may be TRBD1 (6 bases). The V gene lost 6 bases and the J gene lost 0 bases, with 21 bases spanning the gap. The germline V gene has CDR1 MDHEN and CDR2 SYDVKM. The CDR3 covers 17 residues. Written as DNA, the CDR3 is TGTGCCAGCAGCCCCGACAGGCCCTCCAGGAGCTCCTACGAGCAGTACTTC. Translating it yields CASSPDRPSRSSYEQYF.

A note on this clonotype: This likely stems from a read error, as it lies one base from a far larger clone. V gene TRBV2 combines with J gene TRBJ2-3, with 8 bases lining up with TRBD1. This CDR3 contains 13 residues. Germline CDR1 and CDR2: SNHLY and FYNNEI. V shed 7 bases, J shed 6 bases, and the junction held 6 bases outside the gene matches. The CDR3 DNA follows: TGTGCCAGCAATGCAAGACAGGGGGATACGCAGTATTTT. The encoded protein is CASNARQGDTQYF.

This clonotype was counted many times. The chain uses TRBV10-3 and TRBJ2-3; 7 bases fit TRBD2. The J segment lost 1 base and the V segment lost 5 bases, leaving 3 bases of the junction unmatched. The length of the CDR3 is 14 residues. Germline CDR1 is ENHRY and CDR2 is SYGVKD. The CDR3 reads CAISMAGGTDTQYF. The CDR3 coding sequence is TGTGCCATCAGTATGGCGGGGGGCACAGATACGCAGTATTTT.

In this sample, this clonotype turned up many times. The chain employs TRBV20-1 and TRBJ2-1; D ambiguous. The CDR3 contains 12 residues. CDR1 and CDR2 (germline): DFQATT, SNEGSKA (reference sequence). Trimming removed 3 bases from V and 6 bases from J, with 9 bases in between. CDR3 sequence: CSARWWGNEQFF. The DNA of the CDR3 is TGCAGTGCTAGGTGGTGGGGCAATGAGCAGTTCTTC.

This clonotype showed up many times. This rearrangement joins TRBV10-2 to TRBJ2-2; no clear D. Germline V lookup: CDR1 WSHSY, CDR2 SAAADI. This CDR3 spans 15 amino acids. V was trimmed by 8 bases and J by 0 bases, leaving 13 bases between them. CDR3 residues: CASEVDGSNTGELFF. The CDR3, as DNA: TGCGCCAGCGAAGTGGACGGATCGAACACCGGGGAGCTGTTTTTT.

The rearrangement links TRBV9 to TRBJ2-3; TRBD2 matches at 10 bases. V lost 0 bases and J lost 0; bases outside the gene matches: 1. CDR1 and CDR2 (germline): SGDLS, YYNGEE. The CDR3 length is 16 residues. The DNA for the CDR3 is TGTGCCAGCAGCGTAGCAGCGGGAGGGAGCACAGATACGCAGTATTTT. Its protein product is CASSVAAGGSTDTQYF.

This clonotype was recorded at least ten times. The chain links TRBV12-3 or TRBV12-4 to TRBJ2-3; 11 bases align to TRBD2. This CDR3 has 15 residues. Unmatched junction bases numbered 5, after V lost 6 bases and J lost 3 bases. CDR3 protein: CASSRTSGGTDTQYF. DNA of the CDR3: TGTGCCAGCAGCCGCACTAGCGGGGGAACAGATACGCAGTATTTT.

Ten or more counts support this clonotype. The V call is TRBV29-1, the J call TRBJ2-1; D is ambiguous. V gave up 4 bases and J gave up 3 bases, with 13 bases separating them. The CDR3 extends over 14 amino acids. In germline, CDR1 is SQVTM, CDR2 ANQGSEA. The CDR3 loop is CSVVGIANYNEQFF. The CDR3, as DNA: TGCAGCGTTGTGGGGATTGCCAACTACAATGAGCAGTTCTTC.

The J gene is TRBJ1-2, the V gene TRBV25-1; D gene ambiguous. CDR3 size: 16 residues. V shed 3 bases and J shed 8 bases, with 22 bases lying between them. CDR1 and CDR2 (germline): MGHDK, SYGVNS. The CDR3 DNA reads TGTGCCAGCAGTGACCTTCCAGGAGCGTCCTCGGGCGGCTACACCTTC. Translated, it gives CASSDLPGASSGGYTF.

In this sample, this clonotype turned up many times. The chain links TRBV12-5 to TRBJ1-5; D remains ambiguous. V lost 3 bases and J 8 bases, leaving 5 bases between the germline ends. The CDR3 is 11 amino acids. Per the germline V gene, CDR1 is LGHNT and CDR2 is FRNRAP. DNA of the CDR3: TGTGCTAGTGGTTTCTCTGAGCCCCAGCATTTT. Its translation is CASGFSEPQHF.

The V gene is TRBV18, the J gene TRBJ2-3, with a tentative D call TRBD2 (6 bases). Germline V gives CDR1 KGHSH, CDR2 LQKENI. The CDR3 runs 13 residues. V lost 3 bases and J lost 4, with 8 bases in between. The CDR3 nucleotides are TGTGCCAGCTCACCGGGACTCCCAGATACGCAGTATTTT. It translates to CASSPGLPDTQYF.

This clonotype was observed a few times. The rearrangement joins TRBV7-2 to TRBJ2-1; 14 bases match TRBD2. The CDR3 has 16 residues. Germline CDR1 SGHTA, CDR2 FQGNSA. Germline trimming cut 0 bases from V and 9 bases from J; bases unmatched to any gene: 4. The CDR3 loop is CASSLAGLAGAGEQFF. CDR3 DNA sequence: TGTGCCAGCAGCTTAGCGGGACTAGCGGGAGCGGGTGAGCAGTTCTTC.